This TCR beta chain was documented in a study of cytomegalovirus exposure and HLA in healthy donors. General study points: CMV serostatus was the only recorded immune exposure for donors. Researchers reported in a later analysis that a missense DCLRE1C variant was tied to TCR beta V- and J-gene trimming.

The CDR3 consists of 14 residues. The V gene's germline CDR1 is MDHEN and CDR2 SYDVKM. With 3 bases removed from V and 5 bases from J, the gap between germline ends came to 13 bases. As concerns this clone: The antigen remains unidentified.

Vbeta (60) and Jbeta (13) primers were used in the PCR. Measured with immunoSEQ multiplex PCR; TCRdb has only the in-frame clones, and not every one. The sample yields 110,000 to 150,000 clones, roughly 71% seen once. Sequenced material: PBMCs. The receptor comes from a man aged 25-40 years in good health and CMV-seronegative. The chain has TRBV28 and TRBJ1-2; tentatively, D is TRBD1 (5 bases). The chain's CDR3 is CASSFNWGSYGYTF. DNA of the CDR3: TGTGCCAGCAGTTTTAATTGGGGCTCTTATGGCTACACCTTC.